This TCR beta chain originates from a study of neurological immune-mediated disorders. In its sample, this clonotype was seen many times. Its specificity is unknown. Study-wide results and limits: No sharing of CDR3 amino acid sequences was observed among expanded clones across subjects, suggesting private repertoires in all groups.

5'RACE with 10-nucleotide random UMIs generated the cDNA. The output of every sequencing run, over 160 million TCR-beta sequences, came from 15-18 subjects. MiXCR, applied by TCRdb to the 5' RACE reads, yields one record per CDR3 protein. Counted here are about 46,000 distinct CDR3 sequences, less than 5% occurring once; the ten biggest clones make up 5.7%. The clonotype originates from a woman aged 55 to 70 with multiple sclerosis. Sequencing was carried out using PBMCs.

CDR3 bases: TGTGCCACCAGTGATTTGGTGGGCAGGGCCAATGAGCAGTTCTTC. Its protein is CATSDLVGRANEQFF. This chain uses TRBV24-1 with TRBJ2-1; a weak D match, TRBD1 (5 bases). This CDR3 is 15 amino acids long. Germline assignment: CDR1 KGHDR and CDR2 SFDVKD. Trimming shortened V by 0 bases and J by 6 bases, and 11 bases separated the two germline ends.